The 30 T cell receptor beta chains given below trace back to one sample, sequenced in a study of blood T cell repertoires in COVID-19. Method: immunoSEQ multiplex PCR; TCRdb's copy keeps in-frame clones and lacks some. The sample lists over 200,000 clones, about 89% occurring once. The specimen sequenced was peripheral blood. All receptors come from a woman between 45 and 60 years old with acute or convalescent COVID-19.

V gene TRBV6-1 combines with J gene TRBJ1-4, with D perhaps matching TRBD1 (5 bases). The CDR3 has 12 residues. Germline assignment: CDR1 MNHNS and CDR2 SASEGT. V dropped 2 bases and J dropped 7 bases, with 5 bases sitting between them. The CDR3: CASSEQGEKLFF. CDR3 sequence (DNA): TGTGCCAGCAGTGAACAGGGTGAAAAACTGTTTTTT.

This chain connects TRBV7-2 to TRBJ2-1; 7 nucleotides agree with TRBD2. After removal of 5 bases from V and 7 bases from J, the junction contained 14 bases not matched to a gene. Germline-derived CDR1 and CDR2 are SGHTA and FQGNSA. The CDR3 totals 16 residues. CDR3 sequence: CASSLRAGPPQNEQFF. The CDR3 DNA reads as TGTGCCAGCAGCCTTCGAGCGGGGCCTCCCCAAAATGAGCAGTTCTTC.

The chain combines TRBV11-2 with TRBJ2-5, with 7 bases that match TRBD1. Germline V gene sequence: CDR1 SGHAT, CDR2 FQNNGV. The V and J ends lost 3 bases and 2 bases, in that order; junction bases with no gene match: 6. This CDR3 is built from 15 residues. The DNA of the CDR3 is TGTGCCAGCAGCTTCCTAGGACAGGTACAAGAGACCCAGTACTTC. Its translation is CASSFLGQVQETQYF.

The CDR3 sequence is CATSPFFAGELFF. CDR3 bases: TGTGCCACCAGCCCTTTTTTCGCCGGGGAGCTGTTTTTT. The rearrangement uses TRBV24-1 and TRBJ2-2; no reliable D call. The germline V gene has CDR1 KGHDR and CDR2 SFDVKD. This CDR3 has 13 amino acids. V was cut by 7 bases and J by 6 bases, with 11 bases left in between.

This rearrangement joins TRBV28 to TRBJ1-5; D unresolved. The CDR3 is made up of 14 amino acids. The V gene lost 6 bases and the J gene lost 3 bases, with 12 bases spanning the gap. In germline, CDR1 is MDHEN, CDR2 SYDVKM. The CDR3 coding sequence is TGTGCCAGCAGGTGGGGAGGGTCCAATCAGCCCCAGCATTTT. This sequence encodes CASRWGGSNQPQHF.

The chain employs TRBV6-5 and TRBJ2-1, with 7 bases that match TRBD2. Germline CDR1 reads MNHEY; CDR2 reads SVGAGI. J lost 7 bases, V lost 2 bases, and 11 bases had no gene match. The CDR3 contains 16 residues. In nucleotides, the CDR3 is TGTGCCAGCAGTTACGGTCTAGCGGACCCCAGGAATGAGCAGTTCTTC. Translation gives CASSYGLADPRNEQFF.

The chain couples TRBV27 to TRBJ1-1; D gene unclear. The CDR3 spans 13 residues. Germline assignment: CDR1 MNHEY and CDR2 SMNVEV (reference sequence). The germline V and J ends were trimmed by 4 bases and 1 base, with 7 bases remaining between them. CDR3 sequence: CASSSDSNTEAFF. CDR3 nucleotides: TGTGCCAGCAGTTCGGACTCGAACACTGAAGCTTTCTTT.

The chain carries TRBV7-2 and TRBJ2-1; possible D gene TRBD2, 6 bases. Germline CDR1 SGHTA, CDR2 FQGNSA. The V gene lost 4 bases and the J gene lost 5 bases, with 15 bases spanning the gap. The CDR3 length is 15 residues. This CDR3 is CASSYPGDWDNEQFF. CDR3 nucleotide sequence: TGTGCCAGCAGCTATCCCGGGGACTGGGACAATGAGCAGTTCTTC.

J is TRBJ2-1 and V is TRBV6-5; a weak D match, TRBD1 (5 bases). Deletions cut 2 bases from V and 5 bases from J, with 10 bases between. Germline CDR1 and CDR2: MNHEY and SVGAGI. The CDR3 is made up of 14 amino acids. This CDR3 is CASSYGRADNEQFF. The CDR3 DNA is TGTGCCAGCAGTTACGGCAGGGCCGACAATGAGCAGTTCTTC.

This clone is a singleton in its sample. The gene calls are TRBV10-3 and TRBJ2-1, with 14 bases matching TRBD2. V shed 10 bases, J shed 6 bases, and the junction held 8 bases outside the gene matches. Per germline, CDR1 ENHRY and CDR2 SYGVKD. CDR3 length: 15 residues. The DNA of the CDR3 is TGTGCCACCGGGACTAGCGGGAGTCAGGGCAATGAGCAGTTCTTC. Translated, it gives CATGTSGSQGNEQFF.

The genes are TRBV9 and TRBJ2-1; D call uncertain. This CDR3 is built from 15 residues. From germline, CDR1 is SGDLS and CDR2 YYNGEE. Trimming cost V 0 bases and J 10 bases, with 17 bases left between them. As DNA, the CDR3 is TGTGCCAGCAGCGTAGCTACTTTAAAAGTCGAAGAGCAGTTCTTC. This sequence encodes CASSVATLKVEEQFF.

The V and J genes are TRBV20-1 and TRBJ2-1; 8 positions agree with TRBD2. Germline V CDR1 and CDR2: DFQATT, SNEGSKA (reference sequence). The junction had 4 bases not matched to a gene; V was cut back by 3 bases and J by 3 bases. CDR3 length: 14 residues. The CDR3 bases are TGCAGTGCTAGTCGGGGACTAGTCTACAATGAGCAGTTCTTC. Protein product: CSASRGLVYNEQFF.

The V and J genes are TRBV7-3 and TRBJ2-1; TRBD2 might be the D (6 bases). CDR3 length: 15 residues. Germline-derived CDR1 and CDR2 are SGHTA and FQGTGA. V was trimmed by 1 base and J by 8 bases, leaving 15 bases between them. CDR3 loop: CASSLRAGPGDEQFF. The CDR3 DNA reads as TGTGCCAGCAGCTTAAGGGCGGGCCCGGGAGATGAGCAGTTCTTC.

Points on this clone: In the same sample, other DNA sequences code for this CDR3. This chain's CDR3 is CASSSRTGGTDTQYF. CDR3 DNA sequence: TGTGCCAGCAGCTCACGGACAGGGGGCACAGATACGCAGTATTTT. The chain couples TRBV7-2 to TRBJ2-3; the match to TRBD1 covers 9 bases. Losses at the gene ends were 4 bases for V and 1 base for J; bases not matched to a gene: 3. This CDR3 has 15 residues. In germline, CDR1 is SGHTA, CDR2 FQGNSA.

In the case of this clone: Different DNA sequences within this sample yield the same CDR3. The CDR3 DNA reads as TGTGCCAGCAGTCCAGGCACAGATACGCAGTATTTT. Its translation is CASSPGTDTQYF. V usage is TRBV11-3 and J usage is TRBJ2-3, with D hard to call. V was clipped by 6 bases and J by 1 base, with 5 bases between them. Germline values: CDR1 SGHNT, CDR2 YENEEA. The CDR3 loop spans 12 amino acids.

The chain employs TRBV6-6 and TRBJ2-3; 8 bases map to TRBD2. Trimming removed 3 bases from V and 1 base from J; junction bases left unmatched: 6. The CDR3 has 16 amino acids. Germline assignment: CDR1 MNHNY and CDR2 SVGAGI (reference sequence). CDR3 sequence: CASSYGGLAGTDTQYF. The CDR3, as DNA: TGTGCCAGCAGTTATGGCGGACTAGCAGGCACAGATACGCAGTATTTT.

V gene TRBV6-2 or TRBV6-3 combines with J gene TRBJ2-7; 9 bases agree with TRBD1. The germline CDR1 and CDR2 sequences are MNHEY and SVGEGT. This CDR3 has 14 amino acids. The V segment lost 5 bases and the J segment 1 base; nucleotides outside the gene matches: 3. CDR3 residues: CASSRQGGSYEQYF. CDR3 in DNA: TGTGCCAGCAGTAGACAGGGGGGATCCTACGAGCAGTACTTC.

V and J are TRBV6-1 and TRBJ1-2, with D possibly TRBD1 on 6 matching bases. The germline V and J ends were trimmed by 1 base and 6 bases, with 12 bases remaining between them. The CDR3 is 14 residues long. Per germline, CDR1 MNHNS and CDR2 SASEGT. CDR3: CASSEGAGVDGYTF. For the CDR3, the DNA is TGTGCCAGCAGTGAAGGAGCAGGGGTGGATGGCTACACCTTC.

The sample holds a few counts of this clone. The chain couples TRBV12-3 or TRBV12-4 to TRBJ1-2; perhaps TRBD1 as D (5 bases). The CDR3 has 13 amino acids. With 7 bases removed from V and 4 bases from J, the gap between germline ends came to 13 bases. The CDR3 DNA follows: TGTGCCAGCACCAAAGGGGTCGGCTATGGCTACACCTTC. The encoded protein is CASTKGVGYGYTF.

The J gene is TRBJ2-5, the V gene TRBV29-1; a weak D match, TRBD1 (5 bases). The CDR3 runs 11 residues. Trimming pared 4 bases from V and 7 bases from J, leaving 10 bases between. Germline loops: CDR1 SQVTM, CDR2 ANQGSEA. This CDR3 reads CSVGGQGTQYF. In DNA, the CDR3 is TGCAGCGTTGGGGGCCAGGGGACCCAGTACTTC.

The chain employs TRBV5-4 and TRBJ2-2; 10 bases fit TRBD2. The CDR3 is 16 residues long. CDR1 SGHNT and CDR2 YYREEE come from the germline V gene (reference sequence). The trim removed 3 bases at V and 6 bases at J, leaving 8 bases unmatched. CDR3 bases: TGTGCCAGCAGCTGGGCGGCTAGCGGGAGATCCGGGGAGCTGTTTTTT. Protein: CASSWAASGRSGELFF.

The rearrangement joins TRBV5-1 to TRBJ2-4; 8 bases agree with TRBD1. Per germline, CDR1 SGHRS and CDR2 YFSETQ. The CDR3 length is 14 residues. The junction had 5 bases not matched to a gene; V was cut back by 4 bases and J by 5 bases. The CDR3 region has the DNA TGCGCCAGCAGCGGACAGGGTGGAGAAAACATTCAGTACTTC. As protein: CASSGQGGENIQYF.

This chain uses TRBV28 with TRBJ1-5; 10 bases fit TRBD1. The germline V gene encodes CDR1 MDHEN and CDR2 SYDVKM. This CDR3 comprises 15 residues. After removal of 5 bases from V and 4 bases from J, the junction contained 5 bases not matched to a gene. As DNA, the CDR3 is TGTGCCAGCAGTCCCACGGGACAGGGGAATCAGCCCCAGCATTTT. It translates to CASSPTGQGNQPQHF.

This chain links TRBV18 with TRBJ1-4; D remains ambiguous. Per the germline V gene, CDR1 is KGHSH and CDR2 is LQKENI. The CDR3 covers 14 residues. The V gene lost 2 bases and the J gene lost 8 bases, with 12 bases spanning the gap. This chain's CDR3 is CASSPIADGEKLFF. CDR3 DNA sequence: TGTGCCAGCTCACCAATTGCAGACGGGGAAAAACTGTTTTTT.

The J gene is TRBJ1-1, the V gene TRBV5-4; D might be TRBD1 (6 bases). Germline assignment: CDR1 SGHNT and CDR2 YYREEE (reference sequence). The CDR3 is 14 amino acids. Trimming removed 5 bases from V and 1 base from J, with 12 bases in between. The CDR3, as DNA: TGTGCCAGCAGGTTGTTGGGGGCGAACACTGAAGCTTTCTTT. Protein sequence: CASRLLGANTEAFF.

This clone was seen once. The chain carries TRBV6-4 and TRBJ2-7; 7 bases fit TRBD2. The germline CDR1 and CDR2 sequences are MRHNA and SNTAGT. The CDR3 spans 18 residues. The junction had 24 bases not matched to a gene; V was cut back by 7 bases and J by 6 bases. The DNA of the CDR3 is TGTGCCAGCAACCCTGGGAGGTCTAGCGGAGGGAAGCACGGCGAGCAGTACTTC. Protein sequence: CASNPGRSSGGKHGEQYF.

This chain uses TRBV5-8 with TRBJ2-6; 7 nucleotides match TRBD1. This CDR3 spans 18 amino acids. V trimming: 0 bases; J trimming: 0 bases; junction bases outside the gene matches: 6. CDR1 and CDR2 (germline): SGHTS, YDEGEE. The CDR3 here is CASSLEDRFNSGANVLTF. The CDR3, as DNA: TGTGCCAGCAGCTTGGAGGACAGGTTCAACTCTGGGGCCAACGTCCTGACTTTC.

This chain links TRBV24-1 with TRBJ2-1, with TRBD2 identical over 7 bases. This CDR3 is built from 16 residues. J lost 9 bases, V lost 0 bases, and 10 bases had no gene match. Germline-derived CDR1 and CDR2 are KGHDR and SFDVKD. CDR3 sequence: CATSDLRGDPSGEQFF. As DNA, the CDR3 is TGTGCCACCAGTGATTTGCGGGGGGACCCTTCCGGTGAGCAGTTCTTC.

The chain links TRBV7-2 to TRBJ2-7; D is undetermined. The CDR3 is 12 residues long. Germline CDR1 and CDR2: SGHTA and FQGNSA. The ends were cut back, 4 bases at V and 0 bases at J, with 4 bases in the middle. The CDR3 region has the DNA TGTGCCAGCAGCTACAGCTCCTACGAGCAGTACTTC. This gives the protein CASSYSSYEQYF.

This clone was seen only once. CDR3 sequence: CASSYTGFTSGRRSGELFF. In nucleotides, the CDR3 is TGTGCCAGCAGTTACACGGGGTTCACTAGCGGGAGACGAAGCGGGGAGCTGTTTTTT. This sequence joins TRBV6-2 or TRBV6-3 and TRBJ2-2; 11 bases fit TRBD2. The CDR3 has 19 residues. The trim removed 2 bases at V and 7 bases at J, leaving 15 bases unmatched. The V gene's germline CDR1 is MNHEY and CDR2 SVGEGT.